A single sample is the source of the 29 T cell receptor beta chains below, sequenced in a study of persistence of HIV-infected CD4 T cells. The stimulus was an HIV-1 Gag 15-mer peptide pool, around 1.1 ug/peptide/mL. Sorted nonresponding memory CD4+ T cells were CD40L-negative, CD69-negative, CD45RO-high. These receptors have no identified antigens. The immunoSEQ assay was version 4, run in survey mode. The assay was immunoSEQ multiplex PCR, and TCRdb's table has in-frame clones only and misses some. The data show about 40,000 clones, with about four fifths seen just once and approximately 15% held by the top ten. Sequences were derived from CD4+ T cells sorted from PBMCs after approximately 20-hour stimulation, sampled from a patient who received antiretroviral therapy. These receptors were taken from an adult man with HIV who was CMV-seropositive.

The V and J genes are TRBV7-9 and TRBJ1-1; D is possibly TRBD1 (6 bases). There are 12 residues in the CDR3. Germline V gives CDR1 SEHNR, CDR2 FQNEAQ (reference sequence). Trimming pared 5 bases from V and 4 bases from J, leaving 8 bases between. The CDR3 DNA is TGTGCCAGCAGCCCGGACAGCACTGAAGCTTTCTTT. Amino acid sequence: CASSPDSTEAFF.

The CDR3 DNA is TGCAGTGCTAGTTCGGTAGCCAAAAACATTCAGTACTTC. It encodes CSASSVAKNIQYF. V gene TRBV20-1 combines with J gene TRBJ2-4; D gene ambiguous. CDR1 is DFQATT, CDR2 SNEGSKA, per germline (reference sequence). The CDR3 runs 13 residues. The V end lost 3 bases, the J end lost 0 bases, and 6 bases lay between the germline ends.

J is TRBJ1-2 and V is TRBV6-2 or TRBV6-3; perhaps TRBD1 as D (5 bases). The CDR3 consists of 14 residues. V was clipped by 5 bases and J by 0 bases, with 10 bases between them. Germline lookup yields CDR1 MNHEY and CDR2 SVGEGT. In DNA form, the CDR3 reads TGTGCCAGCAGTCGGGACGGGGCTAACTATGGCTACACCTTC. This gives the protein CASSRDGANYGYTF.

The CDR3, as DNA: TGTGCCAGCAGCAAGACCGGGACAGGGACAACCGGGGAGCTGTTTTTT. Residues: CASSKTGTGTTGELFF. V usage is TRBV3-1 (or the pseudogene TRBV3-2) and J usage is TRBJ2-2, with TRBD1 matching over 9 bases. The ends lost 5 bases at V and 5 bases at J; junction bases unmatched: 9. The germline gives CDR1 LGHDT, CDR2 YNNKEL (reference sequence). The CDR3 has 16 residues.

This chain uses TRBV18 with TRBJ1-3; D gene unclear. V gave up 3 bases and J gave up 0 bases, with 12 bases separating them. The CDR3 length is 16 residues. The germline gives CDR1 KGHSH, CDR2 LQKENI. The CDR3 bases are TGTGCCAGCTCACCCATGCGGGATATCTCTGGAAACACCATATATTTT. Its protein is CASSPMRDISGNTIYF.

The V call is TRBV14, the J call TRBJ1-1; 9 nucleotides line up with TRBD1. Germline V gene data show CDR1 as SGHDN and CDR2 as FVKESK. Trimming removed 5 bases from V and 3 bases from J; junction bases left unmatched: 7. This CDR3 spans 15 amino acids. The chain's CDR3 is CASSEWTGVDTEAFF. The CDR3 DNA reads TGTGCCAGCAGCGAATGGACAGGGGTGGACACTGAAGCTTTCTTT.

V gene TRBV19 combines with J gene TRBJ1-2, with D hard to call. CDR3 length: 14 residues. Trimming removed 6 bases at V and 4 bases at J, with 15 bases between. Germline V gene lookup returns CDR1 LNHDA and CDR2 SQIVND (reference sequence). CDR3 sequence: CASSTAGGGYGYTF. CDR3 DNA: TGTGCCAGTAGCACCGCCGGTGGTGGCTATGGCTACACCTTC.

This clone was counted only a few times. The J gene is TRBJ1-3, the V gene TRBV27; perhaps TRBD1 as D (5 bases). This CDR3 has 14 residues. Germline CDR1 reads MNHEY; CDR2 reads SMNVEV (reference sequence). The ends were cut back, 0 bases at V and 2 bases at J, with 5 bases in the middle. This CDR3 reads CASSLSGAGNTIYF. DNA of the CDR3: TGTGCCAGCAGTTTATCAGGGGCTGGAAACACCATATATTTT.

The V call is TRBV19, the J call TRBJ1-2, with 12 bases that match TRBD1. V shed 5 bases and J 5 bases; nucleotides not matched to a gene: 3. The CDR3 spans 14 residues. Germline loops: CDR1 LNHDA, CDR2 SQIVND (reference sequence). CDR3 sequence reads: CASSGGQGAYGYTF. Written as DNA, the CDR3 is TGTGCCAGTAGTGGGGGACAGGGGGCGTATGGCTACACCTTC.

The chain carries TRBV3-1 (or the pseudogene TRBV3-2) and TRBJ1-1; no clear D. This CDR3 spans 15 amino acids. Germline assignment: CDR1 LGHDT and CDR2 YNNKEL (reference sequence). Trimming left V 1 base short and J 0 bases short, with 9 bases between. The CDR3 bases are TGTGCCAGCAGCCAAGTGGCGGGCCTGAACACTGAAGCTTTCTTT. As protein: CASSQVAGLNTEAFF.

The chain joins TRBV15 to TRBJ1-5; no clear D. Germline V gives CDR1 LNHNV, CDR2 YYDKDF (reference sequence). Trimming stripped 3 bases from V and 4 bases from J, with 4 bases between. The CDR3 is 12 residues long. The CDR3 coding sequence is TGTGCCACCAGCAGGCATAATCAGCCCCAGCATTTT. This gives the protein CATSRHNQPQHF.

J is TRBJ2-6 and V is TRBV4-1; D is undetermined. The CDR3 consists of 18 residues. V shed 0 bases and J shed 0 bases, with 12 bases lying between them. Per the germline V gene, CDR1 is MGHRA and CDR2 is YSYEKL. CDR3 sequence: CASSQDYSLNSGANVLTF. The CDR3 DNA reads as TGCGCCAGCAGCCAAGATTACAGCCTTAACTCTGGGGCCAACGTCCTGACTTTC.

V is TRBV7-5 and J is TRBJ2-3; the table gives TRBD1 as D, unverified against the DNA. TRBV7-5 is a pseudogene locus. There are 20 residues in the CDR3. The DNA for the CDR3 is TGTGTCAGAAGCTTAGACCCCATCCCCAGGGGCCTAGGCGACACAGATACGCAGTATTTT. It is translated as CVRSLDPIPRGLGDTDTQYF.

The chain links TRBV10-3 to TRBJ2-3; D is tentatively TRBD1 or TRBD2 (5 bases each). Deletions cut 6 bases from V and 5 bases from J, with 15 bases between. The CDR3 runs to 14 residues. Germline lookup yields CDR1 ENHRY and CDR2 SYGVKD. CDR3 coding DNA: TGTGCCATCAGAAAGGACTTAAGGGGAGATACGCAGTATTTT. It encodes CAIRKDLRGDTQYF.

A few counts support this clone. The V and J genes are TRBV5-6 and TRBJ2-2; D may match TRBD1 or TRBD2 (5 bases each). The CDR3 spans 17 residues. CDR1 and CDR2 (germline): SGHDT, YYEEEE. Trimming cost V 2 bases and J 8 bases, with 22 bases left between them. CDR3 sequence (DNA): TGTGCCAGCAGCTTCAGTTCCGGACGGGACCTAATTGGGGAGCTGTTTTTT. It yields the protein CASSFSSGRDLIGELFF.

The rearrangement joins TRBV6-5 to TRBJ1-1; D is unclear. This CDR3 has 14 residues. CDR1 MNHEY and CDR2 SVGAGI come from the germline V gene. The ends were cut back, 5 bases at V and 5 bases at J, with 15 bases in the middle. The CDR3 loop is CASSRVQTGTEAFF. The CDR3 nucleotides are TGTGCCAGCAGTAGGGTACAGACCGGGACTGAAGCTTTCTTT.

CDR3 sequence (DNA): TGTGCCAGTAGTATACTTGGCAAAAACCAAGAGACCCAGTACTTC. The encoded protein is CASSILGKNQETQYF. The V and J genes are TRBV19 and TRBJ2-5, with no clear D. V was shortened by 2 bases and J by 0 bases, with 10 bases between the two germline ends. Germline V lookup: CDR1 LNHDA, CDR2 SQIVND (reference sequence). The CDR3 has 15 residues.

This chain joins TRBV11-2 and TRBJ1-1; D gene unclear. Germline V lookup: CDR1 SGHAT, CDR2 FQNNGV. Trimming shortened V by 2 bases and J by 4 bases, and 5 bases separated the two germline ends. This CDR3 spans 12 amino acids. For the CDR3, the DNA is TGTGCCAGCAGCTTAAGTTTCACTGAAGCTTTCTTT. As protein: CASSLSFTEAFF.

The chain links TRBV7-9 to TRBJ1-2; D remains unclear. Germline V gene lookup returns CDR1 SEHNR and CDR2 FQNEAQ (reference sequence). The CDR3 spans 13 residues. The V end was cut by 1 base, the J end by 6 bases, with 9 bases between. For the CDR3, the DNA is TGTGCCAGCAGCTTAGAAACACGCCATGGCTACACCTTC. Its protein is CASSLETRHGYTF.

The chain carries TRBV13 and TRBJ1-2, with TRBD1 matching over 7 bases. This CDR3 has 15 amino acids. Per the germline V gene, CDR1 is PRHDT and CDR2 is FYEKMQ (reference sequence). Trimming at V came to 5 bases and at J to 9 bases, leaving 15 bases not matched to a gene. CDR3 protein: CASSERRQGGGRYTF. CDR3 sequence (DNA): TGTGCCAGCAGCGAGAGGCGACAGGGTGGGGGCCGCTACACCTTC.

The chain is built from TRBV3-1 (or the pseudogene TRBV3-2) and TRBJ2-3; 8 nucleotides agree with TRBD2. Germline loops: CDR1 LGHDT, CDR2 YNNKEL (reference sequence). Germline trimming cut 4 bases from V and 6 bases from J; bases unmatched to any gene: 9. There are 15 residues in the CDR3. The CDR3 spells CASSPPGLVPDTQYF. CDR3 nucleotide sequence: TGTGCCAGCAGCCCACCGGGACTAGTTCCGGATACGCAGTATTTT.

A few counts support this clone. The gene calls are TRBV4-2 and TRBJ1-3; 11 bases agree with TRBD1. J gave up 0 bases and V 4 bases, and 5 bases lay outside the gene matches. This CDR3 has 17 amino acids. Germline V gene data show CDR1 as LGHNA and CDR2 as YNFKEQ. The CDR3 nucleotides are TGTGCCAGCAGCCCCGGACAGGGGGCCTACTCTGGAAACACCATATATTTT. Translation: CASSPGQGAYSGNTIYF.

The chain has TRBV6-5 and TRBJ1-3; unclear D gene. The germline V and J ends were trimmed by 0 bases and 4 bases, with 4 bases remaining between them. The CDR3 sequence is 13 residues long. Germline V gene sequence: CDR1 MNHEY, CDR2 SVGAGI. The CDR3 DNA reads as TGTGCCAGCAGTTACTCCCCCGGAAACACCATATATTTT. It encodes CASSYSPGNTIYF.

The chain combines TRBV6-1 with TRBJ1-6; unclear D gene. The CDR3 runs 13 residues. V was cut by 2 bases and J by 10 bases, with 9 bases left in between. Germline assignment: CDR1 MNHNS and CDR2 SASEGT. CDR3 in DNA: TGTGCCAGCAGTGAAAGGGAAGTCTCACCCCTCCACTTT. It specifies CASSEREVSPLHF.

The chain links TRBV6-5 to TRBJ2-7, with D unclear. This CDR3 is 13 amino acids long. Germline CDR1 reads MNHEY; CDR2 reads SVGAGI. The ends were cut back, 6 bases at V and 3 bases at J, with 12 bases in the middle. CDR3 protein: CASSQRNLYEQYF. The CDR3 DNA reads TGTGCCAGCAGCCAACGGAACCTCTACGAGCAGTACTTC.

This rearrangement joins TRBV7-2 to TRBJ1-1, with 9 bases aligning to TRBD1. The CDR3 contains 15 residues. V trimming: 4 bases; J trimming: 6 bases; junction bases outside the gene matches: 9. The germline V gene encodes CDR1 SGHTA and CDR2 FQGNSA. The CDR3 sequence is CASSSQQGATAEAFF. CDR3 nucleotides: TGTGCCAGCAGCTCCCAACAGGGGGCAACCGCTGAAGCTTTCTTT.

The chain couples TRBV11-3 to TRBJ2-1; TRBD2 aligns across 12 bases. Germline loops: CDR1 SGHNT, CDR2 YENEEA. The trim removed 5 bases at V and 5 bases at J, leaving 4 bases unmatched. The CDR3 spans 15 residues. CDR3 region: CASSLLAGGHNEQFF. CDR3 coding DNA: TGTGCCAGCAGCCTACTAGCGGGAGGCCACAATGAGCAGTTCTTC.

This clone was picked up one time. V is TRBV10-3 and J is TRBJ2-7, with 10 positions matching TRBD1. The J segment lost 6 bases and the V segment lost 5 bases, leaving 1 base of the junction unmatched. Germline V gene data show CDR1 as ENHRY and CDR2 as SYGVKD. The CDR3 contains 12 residues. In DNA, the CDR3 is TGTGCCATCAGTTGGGACAGGGGCGAGCAGTACTTC. Protein sequence: CAISWDRGEQYF.

The chain carries TRBV5-1 and TRBJ2-3; weak D call: TRBD2 (6 bases). Germline V gives CDR1 SGHRS, CDR2 YFSETQ. The V end was cut by 5 bases, the J end by 3 bases, with 16 bases between. The CDR3 is 15 amino acids. CDR3 protein: CASRSTSARTDTQYF. CDR3 bases: TGCGCCAGCAGATCGACTAGTGCGAGGACAGATACGCAGTATTTT.